The clone carrying this T cell receptor beta chain appeared once. The data were taken from a study of technical replicates of blood from a few donors. Repertoires were generated with immunoSEQ multiplex PCR, while TCRdb's copy carries only in-frame clones and drops some. The sample includes roughly 60,000 clones, 80% to 95% of them seen just once. Losses at the gene ends were 3 bases for V and 5 bases for J; bases not matched to a gene: 9. The CDR3 totals 16 residues. Germline CDR1 is LNHNV and CDR2 is YYDKDF (reference sequence). The sample taken for sequencing was PBMCs. This chain links TRBV15 with TRBJ2-5, with TRBD2 identical over 10 bases. The sequence derives from a human donor in good health. Some clones in this sample may be carry-over from other donors' samples. CDR3 region: CATSRKAGGPIETQYF. In nucleotides, the CDR3 is TGTGCCACCAGCAGGAAAGCGGGGGGGCCAATTGAGACCCAGTACTTC.